This T cell receptor beta chain was profiled in a study of blood T cell repertoires in COVID-19. Germline trimming cut 5 bases from V and 3 bases from J; bases unmatched to any gene: 11. This CDR3 has 16 residues. The germline V gene has CDR1 LNHDA and CDR2 SQIVND (reference sequence). The table came from immunoSEQ multiplex PCR; TCRdb's copy has only in-frame clones and leaves some out. This sample has a few hundred thousand clones, with approximately 88% found just once. Sequencing input: peripheral blood. The source of this sequence is a man aged 45-65 years with acute or convalescent COVID-19. The chain combines TRBV19 with TRBJ2-5; 8 nucleotides match TRBD2. The CDR3 spells CASSPFGRGAKETQYF. CDR3 nucleotide sequence: TGTGCCAGTAGTCCCTTCGGGAGGGGGGCTAAAGAGACCCAGTACTTC.